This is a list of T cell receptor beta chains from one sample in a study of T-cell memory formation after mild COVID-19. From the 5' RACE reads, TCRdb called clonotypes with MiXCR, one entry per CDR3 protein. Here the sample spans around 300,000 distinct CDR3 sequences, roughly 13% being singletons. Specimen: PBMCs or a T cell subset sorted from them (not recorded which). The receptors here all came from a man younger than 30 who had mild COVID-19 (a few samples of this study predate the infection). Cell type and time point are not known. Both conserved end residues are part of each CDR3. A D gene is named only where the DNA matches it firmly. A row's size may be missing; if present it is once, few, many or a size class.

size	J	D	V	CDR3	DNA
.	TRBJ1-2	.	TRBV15	CATSRRAFNYGYTF	TGTGCCACCAGCAGGAGGGCTTTTAACTATGGCTACACCTTC
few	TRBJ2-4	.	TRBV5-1	CASSLEGLAVQYF	TGCGCCAGCAGCTTGGAGGGATTAGCGGTTCAGTACTTC
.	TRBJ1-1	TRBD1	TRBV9	CASSVAGSGGPTEAFF	TGTGCCAGCAGCGTAGCTGGGTCAGGGGGCCCCACTGAAGCTTTCTTT
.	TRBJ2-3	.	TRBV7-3	CASSLSDDTQYF	TGTGCCAGCAGCTTAAGTGACGATACGCAGTATTTT
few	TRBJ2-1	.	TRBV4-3	CASRNGRDEQFF	TGCGCCAGCAGGAACGGAAGGGATGAGCAGTTCTTC
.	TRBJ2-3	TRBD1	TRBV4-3	CASSQVDRGGTDTQYF	TGCGCCAGCAGCCAGGTCGACAGGGGGGGTACAGATACGCAGTATTTT
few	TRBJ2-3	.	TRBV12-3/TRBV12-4	CAIRDRRPDTQYF	TGTGCCATAAGGGACCGCAGACCAGATACGCAGTATTTT
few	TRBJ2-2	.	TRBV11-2	CASSLPREETGELFF	TGTGCCAGCAGCTTACCCAGGGAAGAGACCGGGGAGCTGTTTTTT
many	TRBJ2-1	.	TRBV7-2	CASSLLQANEQFF	TGTGCCAGCAGCTTGTTACAGGCCAATGAGCAGTTCTTC
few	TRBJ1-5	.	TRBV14	CASSQWGGQPQHF	TGTGCCAGCAGCCAATGGGGGGGTCAGCCCCAGCATTTT
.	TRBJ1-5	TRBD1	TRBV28	CASSFGQGYQPQHF	TGTGCCAGCAGTTTCGGACAGGGCTATCAGCCCCAGCATTTT
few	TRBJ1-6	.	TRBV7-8	CASRDSVGSPLHF	TGTGCCAGCAGGGACAGCGTTGGGTCACCCCTCCACTTT
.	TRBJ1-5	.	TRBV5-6	CASSLSRGQAGNQPQHF	TGTGCCAGCAGCTTGAGTCGCGGGCAGGCGGGCAATCAGCCCCAGCATTTT
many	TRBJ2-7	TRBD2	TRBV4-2	CASSQEGDGGAYEQYF	TGTGCCAGCAGCCAAGAGGGAGACGGGGGGGCCTACGAGCAGTACTTC
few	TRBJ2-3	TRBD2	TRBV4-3	CASSQGGGATDTQYF	TGCGCCAGCAGCCAGGGCGGGGGGGCAACAGATACGCAGTATTTT
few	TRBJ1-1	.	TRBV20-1	CSARDRLRGESTTEAFF	TGCAGTGCTAGAGATCGTCTCAGGGGCGAGTCGACCACTGAAGCTTTCTTT
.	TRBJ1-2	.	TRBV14	CASSQDRAGYTF	TGTGCCAGCAGCCAAGACAGGGCTGGCTACACCTTC